The sequence of this TCR beta chain was determined in a study of a mutant IDH1 vaccine in newly diagnosed glioma. Described time point: week 47, end of study. Every vaccine dose comprised 300 ug of mutant IDH1 20-mer peptide plus topical imiquimod. Comment on this clone: Its antigen is as yet unknown.

Clones were read by immunoSEQ multiplex PCR, and TCRdb kept only the in-frame ones, dropping some. The sample shows tens of thousands of clones, about four fifths of them seen only once. This CDR3 is 16 amino acids long. Per the germline V gene, CDR1 is SGHRS and CDR2 is YFSETQ. The J segment lost 6 bases and the V segment lost 4 bases, leaving 16 bases of the junction unmatched. The V and J genes are TRBV5-1 and TRBJ2-7; 7 bases line up with TRBD1. This clonotype originated in a woman in her 50s with glioma. The material was PBMCs, obtained from a glioma patient whose treatment included an IDH1 peptide vaccine. DNA for the CDR3: TGCGCCAGCAGCGACCCCCGACAGGGCCTTTACATCGAGCAGTACTTC. Its translation: CASSDPRQGLYIEQYF.